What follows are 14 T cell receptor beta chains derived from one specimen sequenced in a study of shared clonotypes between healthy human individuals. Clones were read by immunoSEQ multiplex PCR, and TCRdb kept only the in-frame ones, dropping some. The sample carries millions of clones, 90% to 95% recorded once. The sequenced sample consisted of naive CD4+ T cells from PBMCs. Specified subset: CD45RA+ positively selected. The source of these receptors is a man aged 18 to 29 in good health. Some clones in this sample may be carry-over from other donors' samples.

The CDR3 DNA reads as TGTGCCAGCAGGTCCGGGACAGGCCGTGGGGAGCAGTACTTC. This codes for CASRSGTGRGEQYF. V and J are TRBV6-5 and TRBJ2-7; 8 bases line up with TRBD1. The CDR3 is made up of 14 amino acids. V dropped 6 bases and J dropped 7; count of bases not matched to a gene: 11. Germline V gene sequence: CDR1 MNHEY, CDR2 SVGAGI.

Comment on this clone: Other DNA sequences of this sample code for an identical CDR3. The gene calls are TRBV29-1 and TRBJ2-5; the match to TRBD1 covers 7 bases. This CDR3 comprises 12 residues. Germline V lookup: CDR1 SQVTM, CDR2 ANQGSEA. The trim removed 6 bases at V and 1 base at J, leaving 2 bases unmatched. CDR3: CSVSGGQETQYF. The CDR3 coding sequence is TGCAGCGTATCAGGGGGCCAAGAGACCCAGTACTTC. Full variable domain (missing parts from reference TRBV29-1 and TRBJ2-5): SAVISQKPSRDICQRGTSLTIQCQVDSQVTMMFWYRQQPGQSLTLIATANQGSEATYESGFVIDKFPISRPNLTFSTLTVSNMSPEDSSIYLCSVSGGQETQYFGPGTRLLVL.

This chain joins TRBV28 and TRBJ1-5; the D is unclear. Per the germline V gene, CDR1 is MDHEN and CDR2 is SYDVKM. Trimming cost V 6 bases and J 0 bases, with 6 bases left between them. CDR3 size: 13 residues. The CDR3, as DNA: TGTGCCAGCAGGGTACATAGCAATCAGCCCCAGCATTTT. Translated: CASRVHSNQPQHF.

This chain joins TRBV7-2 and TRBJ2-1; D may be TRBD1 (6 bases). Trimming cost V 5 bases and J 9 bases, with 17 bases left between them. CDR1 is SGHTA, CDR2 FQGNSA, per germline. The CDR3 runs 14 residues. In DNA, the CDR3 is TGTGCCAGCAGCCCAAGCCAACAGGGTATTGAGCAGTTCTTC. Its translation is CASSPSQQGIEQFF.

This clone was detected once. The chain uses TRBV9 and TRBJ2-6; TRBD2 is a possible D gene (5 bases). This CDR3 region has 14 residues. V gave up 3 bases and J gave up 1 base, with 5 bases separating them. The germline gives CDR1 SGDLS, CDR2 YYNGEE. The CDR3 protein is CASSGRSGANVLTF. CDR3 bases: TGTGCCAGCAGCGGGAGGTCTGGGGCCAACGTCCTGACTTTC.

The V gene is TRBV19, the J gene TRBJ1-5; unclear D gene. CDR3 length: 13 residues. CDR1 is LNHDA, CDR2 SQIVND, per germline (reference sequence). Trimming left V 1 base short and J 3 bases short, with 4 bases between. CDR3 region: CASSIVINQPQHF. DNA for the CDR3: TGTGCCAGTAGTATAGTTATCAATCAGCCCCAGCATTTT.

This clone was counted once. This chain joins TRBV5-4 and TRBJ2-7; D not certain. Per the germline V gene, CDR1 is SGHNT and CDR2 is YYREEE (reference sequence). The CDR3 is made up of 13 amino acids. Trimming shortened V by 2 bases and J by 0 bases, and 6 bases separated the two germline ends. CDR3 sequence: CASSFASSYEQYF. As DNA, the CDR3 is TGTGCCAGCAGCTTTGCTAGCTCCTACGAGCAGTACTTC. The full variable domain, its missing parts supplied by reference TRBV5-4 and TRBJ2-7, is ETGVTQSPTHLIKTRGQQVTLRCSSQSGHNTVSWYQQALGQGPQFIFQYYREEENGRGNFPPRFSGLQFPNYSSELNVNALELDDSALYLCASSFASSYEQYFGPGTRLTVT.

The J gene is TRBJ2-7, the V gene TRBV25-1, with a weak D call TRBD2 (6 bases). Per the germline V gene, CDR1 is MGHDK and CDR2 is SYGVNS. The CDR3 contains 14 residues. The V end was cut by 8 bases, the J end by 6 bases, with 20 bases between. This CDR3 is CASARVGSIGEQYF. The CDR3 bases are TGTGCCAGCGCCCGGGTCGGGAGCATAGGCGAGCAGTACTTC.

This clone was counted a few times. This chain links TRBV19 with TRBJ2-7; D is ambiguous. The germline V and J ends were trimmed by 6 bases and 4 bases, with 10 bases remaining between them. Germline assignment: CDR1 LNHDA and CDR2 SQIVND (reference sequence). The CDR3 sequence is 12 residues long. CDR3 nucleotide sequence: TGTGCCAGTAGCCGAGTCTCGTACGAGCAGTACTTC. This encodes CASSRVSYEQYF.

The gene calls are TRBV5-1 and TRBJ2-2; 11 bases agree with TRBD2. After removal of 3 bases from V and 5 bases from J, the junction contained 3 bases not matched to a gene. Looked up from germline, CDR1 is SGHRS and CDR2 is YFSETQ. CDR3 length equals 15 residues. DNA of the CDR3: TGCGCCAGCAGCTACCCTAGCGGGAGGACCGGGGAGCTGTTTTTT. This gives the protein CASSYPSGRTGELFF.

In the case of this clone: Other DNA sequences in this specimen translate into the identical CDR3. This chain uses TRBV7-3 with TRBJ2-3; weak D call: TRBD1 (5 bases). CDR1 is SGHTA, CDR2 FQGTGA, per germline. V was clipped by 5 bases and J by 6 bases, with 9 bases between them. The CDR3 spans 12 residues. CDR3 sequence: CASSLNRDTQYF. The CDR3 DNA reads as TGTGCCAGCAGCCTGAACAGGGATACGCAGTATTTT.

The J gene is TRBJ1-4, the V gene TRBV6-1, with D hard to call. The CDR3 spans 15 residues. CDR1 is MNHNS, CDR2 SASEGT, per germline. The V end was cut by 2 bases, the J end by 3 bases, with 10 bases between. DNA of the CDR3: TGTGCCAGCAGTGAATGGTCGGCAGCTAATGAAAAACTGTTTTTT. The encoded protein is CASSEWSAANEKLFF.

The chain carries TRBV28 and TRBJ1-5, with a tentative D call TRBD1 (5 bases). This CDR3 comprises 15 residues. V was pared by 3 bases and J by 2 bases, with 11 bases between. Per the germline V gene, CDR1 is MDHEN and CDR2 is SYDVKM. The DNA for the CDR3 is TGTGCCAGCAGTTTTACCGGGGCTCGCAATCAGCCCCAGCATTTT. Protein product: CASSFTGARNQPQHF.

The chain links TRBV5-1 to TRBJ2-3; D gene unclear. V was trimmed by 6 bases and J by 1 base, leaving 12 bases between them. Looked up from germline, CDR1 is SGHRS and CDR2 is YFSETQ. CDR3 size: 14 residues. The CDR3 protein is CASTRVVGTDTQYF. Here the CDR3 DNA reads TGCGCCAGCACTAGAGTGGTAGGCACAGATACGCAGTATTTT.